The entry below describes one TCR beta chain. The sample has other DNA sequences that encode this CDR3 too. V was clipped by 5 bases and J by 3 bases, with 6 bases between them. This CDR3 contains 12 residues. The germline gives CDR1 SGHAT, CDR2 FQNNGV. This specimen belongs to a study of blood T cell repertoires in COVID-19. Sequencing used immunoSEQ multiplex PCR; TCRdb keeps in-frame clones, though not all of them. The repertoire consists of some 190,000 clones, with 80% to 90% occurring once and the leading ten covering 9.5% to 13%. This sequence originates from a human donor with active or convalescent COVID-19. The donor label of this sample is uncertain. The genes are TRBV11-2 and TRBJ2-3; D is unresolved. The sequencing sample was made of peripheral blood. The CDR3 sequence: CASSPTTDTQYF. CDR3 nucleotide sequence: TGTGCCAGCAGCCCAACTACAGATACGCAGTATTTT.